This T cell receptor (beta chain) was documented in a study of early T cells in non-severe SARS-CoV-2 infection. TCRdb reprocessed the 5' RACE reads via MiXCR and lists one record per CDR3 protein. The sample lists under 75,000 distinct CDR3 sequences, less than 15% occurring once. The table lists this clonotype with many counts. The sequence was collected from an adult who was a healthcare worker with PCR-confirmed SARS-CoV-2 infection or an uninfected control (not recorded which). Sequencing was carried out using whole blood.

The CDR3 loop is CSVEGTGRSTDTQYF. In DNA, the CDR3 is TGCAGCGTTGAAGGTACAGGGCGCAGCACAGATACGCAGTATTTT. V is TRBV29-1 and J is TRBJ2-3, with D maybe TRBD1 (6 bases). This CDR3 is built from 15 residues. The germline gives CDR1 SQVTM, CDR2 ANQGSEA. Trimming shortened V by 1 base and J by 0 bases, and 11 bases separated the two germline ends.